This T cell receptor (beta chain) comes out of a study of monozygotic twins with inflammatory bowel disease. UMIs that included a 6-nucleotide sample barcode were added by template switching, which took place during cDNA synthesis. TCRdb re-called the 5' RACE reads; every CDR3 protein appears as one record, without DNA. The sample has 200,000 to 250,000 distinct CDR3 sequences. Notes on the study in general: Twin concordance left repertoire similarity unchanged, with limited power a possible explanation for this lack of difference.

A note on this clonotype: What it recognizes is unknown.

The CDR3 extends over 15 amino acids. The germline V gene has CDR1 SGHRS and CDR2 YFSETQ. The chain has TRBV5-1 and TRBJ1-4; TCRdb proposes TRBD1, but this gene call is untestable without DNA. This sequence originates from a human donor with ulcerative colitis or Crohn's disease, or a healthy co-twin of an affected twin (not recorded which). Sequenced sample: blood. This chain's CDR3 is CASSGTGRTNEKLFF.